A selection of T cell receptor beta chains follows, all from one sample in a study of naive and memory T cell subsets. From the UMI-ligation and nested PCR reads, TCRdb called clonotypes with MiXCR, one entry per CDR3 protein. The sample yields about 80,000 distinct CDR3 sequences, over 10% seen once. The sequencing sample was made of central memory CD4+ T cells from blood. The origin of the receptors is a human donor in good health. CDR3s include the opening cysteine and the closing phenylalanine or tryptophan. Each record gives: clone size, J gene, V gene, D gene, CDR3 DNA, CDR3 protein. The D gene is left open where the match is weak. Clone size is not always given. Where it is, it says once, few, many or a class for expanded clones.

many,TRBJ2-5,TRBV29-1,TRBD2,TGCAGCGTTGAACTAGCGGGACAATACTTC,CSVELAGQYF
few,TRBJ1-2,TRBV20-1,NA,TGCAGTGCTAGAGAAGCAGGGGCCTATGGCTACACCTTC,CSAREAGAYGYTF
few,TRBJ1-1,TRBV4-2,TRBD1,TGTGCCAGCAGCCCAGGACAGGGCGCTGAAGCTTTCTTT,CASSPGQGAEAFF
many,TRBJ2-7,TRBV7-2,NA,TGTGCCAGCAGTCAGGTGAGGGGGGCCAGCAACTACGAGCAGTACTTC,CASSQVRGASNYEQYF
many,TRBJ2-7,TRBV10-3,TRBD2,TGTGCCATCAGTGAGTCGGGGGGGTTCTACGAGCAGTACTTC,CAISESGGFYEQYF
few,TRBJ1-6,TRBV6-1,TRBD1,TGTGCCAGCAAGGACAGGATTAATTCACCCCTCCACTTT,CASKDRINSPLHF
many,TRBJ2-4,TRBV5-1,NA,TGCGCCAGCAGCTTGGCCGGAGACATTCAGTACTTC,CASSLAGDIQYF
few,TRBJ2-7,TRBV7-2,TRBD2,TGTGCCAGCAGCCGAGACCCGGGACTAGCAACGTCCTACGAGCAGTACTTC,CASSRDPGLATSYEQYF
NA,TRBJ2-5,TRBV29-1,TRBD2,TGCAGCGCTGTACCGGGACTAGCGGTCCAAGAGACCCAGTACTTC,CSAVPGLAVQETQYF
NA,TRBJ1-1,TRBV7-2,NA,TGTGCCAGCAGCAAATTAAAAGGGACTGAAGCTTTCTTT,CASSKLKGTEAFF
many,TRBJ2-3,TRBV7-2,NA,TGTGCCAGCAGCTTAGGAGCAGGGTCCCGCACAGATACGCAGTATTTT,CASSLGAGSRTDTQYF
few,TRBJ1-1,TRBV6-1,NA,TGTGCCAGCAGTGAAGCAAGATTCACTGAAGCTTTCTTT,CASSEARFTEAFF
NA,TRBJ2-7,TRBV5-5,NA,TGTGCCAGCAGCTCCGCCTCAGGGCCCCACTCCTACGAGCAGTACTTC,CASSSASGPHSYEQYF
many,TRBJ1-4,TRBV28,NA,TGTGCCAGCAGTTTCGGGCTATCTAATGAAAAACTGTTTTTT,CASSFGLSNEKLFF
few,TRBJ2-6,TRBV5-1,NA,TGCGCCAGCAGCTACTCCGGGACGGACTCTGGGGCCAACGTCCTGACTTTC,CASSYSGTDSGANVLTF
NA,TRBJ1-6,TRBV12-3/TRBV12-4,NA,TGTGCCAGCAGTGGGGGCGGAGGTAGTCGGAGACCCCTCCACTTT,CASSGGGGSRRPLHF